Presented here are 10 T cell receptor beta chains from one specimen sequenced in a study of cytomegalovirus exposure and HLA in healthy donors (dated by TCRdb to the late 2010s). Library preparation used the immunoSEQ multiplex PCR assay. A mixture of 60 forward primers for TCR Vbeta segments and 13 reverse primers for TCR Jbeta segments was used in the multiplex PCR. The clones in this table, taken by TCRdb from immuneACCESS, are in-frame only. Not every clone is retained; where verified, under half of the shortfall comes from an unresolved V gene, and the cause of the rest is unknown. Recorded for this sample are some 200,000 clones; 82% of them occurred a single time. The ten largest clones capture approximately 6.5% of the sample. The sequenced sample was PBMCs. The receptors were gathered from a woman aged 45 to 65 in good health and CMV-seropositive.

This clone appeared a single time. V is TRBV27 and J is TRBJ2-7; D possibly corresponds to TRBD2 (5 bases). Germline CDR1 is MNHEY and CDR2 is SMNVEV (reference sequence). The CDR3 totals 17 residues. The V end was cut by 3 bases, the J end by 0 bases, with 18 bases between. The CDR3 nucleotides are TGTGCCAGCAGTTTGATTATCCCGGGGAGTAACTCCTACGAGCAGTACTTC. This gives the protein CASSLIIPGSNSYEQYF.

CDR3 nucleotide sequence: TGTGCCATCAGGGCCCCGGACATGTGGGGCTACACCTTC. Translating gives CAIRAPDMWGYTF. The chain links TRBV10-3 to TRBJ1-2; the D gene is possibly TRBD1 (5 bases). This CDR3 contains 13 residues. Germline assignment: CDR1 ENHRY and CDR2 SYGVKD. The V gene lost 6 bases and the J gene lost 8 bases, with 16 bases spanning the gap.

The sample holds one count of this clone. V is TRBV7-9 and J is TRBJ1-6; TRBD1 aligns across 8 bases. CDR1 and CDR2 (germline): SEHNR, FQNEAQ (reference sequence). V lost 5 bases and J lost 7; bases outside the gene matches: 10. The CDR3 is 16 amino acids. Written as DNA, the CDR3 is TGTGCCAGCAGCCCCCAGGGGAGACAGGGGAATTCACCCCTCCACTTT. Translated: CASSPQGRQGNSPLHF.

The rearrangement uses TRBV7-2 and TRBJ2-3; 7 bases agree with TRBD1. Trimming removed 1 base from V and 0 bases from J; junction bases left unmatched: 1. CDR1 and CDR2 (germline): SGHTA, FQGNSA. CDR3 size: 15 residues. CDR3 sequence reads: CASSLVGQSTDTQYF. In nucleotides, the CDR3 is TGTGCCAGCAGCTTAGTGGGACAGAGCACAGATACGCAGTATTTT.

The chain combines TRBV10-3 with TRBJ2-7; weak D call: TRBD2 (5 bases). Deletions cut 5 bases from V and 5 bases from J, with 7 bases between. The length of the CDR3 is 11 residues. Germline V gives CDR1 ENHRY, CDR2 SYGVKD. The CDR3 here is CAISPGNEQYF. DNA of the CDR3: TGTGCCATCAGTCCGGGGAACGAGCAGTACTTC.

This clone occurred once. The chain recombines TRBV5-8 with TRBJ2-3, with unresolved D. CDR1 is SGHTS, CDR2 YDEGEE, per germline. This CDR3 comprises 11 residues. The V end lost 10 bases, the J end lost 3 bases, and 9 bases lay between the germline ends. CDR3 loop: CALRRTDTQYF. Written as DNA, the CDR3 is TGTGCCCTCCGGAGAACAGATACGCAGTATTTT.

V is TRBV7-9 and J is TRBJ2-5; the D gene is possibly TRBD1 (6 bases). The CDR3 has 13 residues. V was clipped by 5 bases and J by 5 bases, with 12 bases between them. Germline V gene sequence: CDR1 SEHNR, CDR2 FQNEAQ (reference sequence). CDR3 coding DNA: TGTGCCAGCAGCCCATTGAGGGGGGAGACCCAGTACTTC. Its protein is CASSPLRGETQYF.

This clone was detected once. The chain is built from TRBV9 and TRBJ2-7, with 7 bases identical to TRBD1. The CDR3 spans 16 residues. Trimming cost V 0 bases and J 6 bases; bases outside gene matches: 12. Germline V gene data show CDR1 as SGDLS and CDR2 as YYNGEE. The chain's CDR3 is CASSVELTGQSVEQYF. The CDR3 DNA is TGTGCCAGCAGCGTAGAATTGACAGGGCAATCTGTCGAGCAGTACTTC.

The chain combines TRBV29-1 with TRBJ1-1; the D is unclear. CDR1 and CDR2 (germline): SQVTM, ANQGSEA. The V end lost 4 bases, the J end lost 3 bases, and 6 bases lay between the germline ends. The CDR3 extends over 11 amino acids. CDR3 coding DNA: TGCAGCGTTGTGACATACACTGAAGCTTTCTTT. Translation gives CSVVTYTEAFF.

The chain combines TRBV5-6 with TRBJ2-1; tentatively, D is TRBD1 (5 bases). V was shortened by 1 base and J by 2 bases, with 13 bases between the two germline ends. Germline V gene data show CDR1 as SGHDT and CDR2 as YYEEEE. The CDR3 is 16 residues long. The CDR3 loop reads CASSLRQTGAYNEQFF. For the CDR3, the DNA is TGTGCCAGCAGCTTGAGACAGACGGGCGCCTACAATGAGCAGTTCTTC.